This T cell receptor beta chain is from a study of cytotoxic CD8 clonotypes in ibrutinib-treated CLL (dated by TCRdb to 2020 to 2023). In the study overall: The cohort had ten to twelve relapsed/refractory and 15 treatment-naive patients; around 17 were IGHV unmutated. Patients were still on ibrutinib when every remission and progressive disease sample was collected. Of the 85 to 90 participants in the trial, about two dozen had longitudinal samples available. Partial responses were observed in about 25 patients and complete responses in 2; after a median follow-up of around 68 months, remission was maintained in 14 patients and progression was observed in approximately twelve. On average, each sample had some 260,000 productive templates and about 89,000 productive rearrangements. Cryopreserved peripheral blood mononuclear cells were collected at three points: before therapy, at response, and at either sustained remission or disease progression. The response samples were drawn at a median of roughly twelve months into treatment, with a range of about 6 to 36 months.

The CDR3 runs 14 amino acids, cysteine and phenylalanine included. The entry retains the CDR3 DNA only, 42 bases that are in frame from base 1. V is clipped by 4 bases and J by 1 base, and the sequence between their germline boundaries is 8 bases long. The CDR1 and CDR2 encoded by the germline V gene are MRHNA and SNTAGT. Results the study describes overall, beyond this receptor: Sustained-remission and progressing patients did not have matched sampling times, and lymph node repertoires were not examined. Public clonotypes were rare and either contracted or stayed stable during treatment, and the rise in clonality at ibrutinib response reflected the expansion of private clonotypes. At baseline, clonality was higher than in age-matched healthy donors and showed a strong correlation with circulating CD8+ T-cell counts. Clonality rose at ibrutinib response, remained stable during sustained remission, and dropped back toward baseline at progression.

The time point label here, explained by the study, means: more than 10 months on ibrutinib. For TCR beta library preparation, approximately 2.2 micrograms of genomic DNA were isolated from cryopreserved PBMCs. Longitudinal blood samples from CLL patients receiving ibrutinib monotherapy were subjected to high-throughput TCR beta sequencing. The patients took part in an open-label, single-center phase 2 trial of ibrutinib monotherapy. A MiSeq instrument was used for deep resolution sequencing, which targeted depths ranging from 1 in 1 million up to 1 in 200,000 T cells, with coverage averaging 10x for each clonotype. The immunoSEQ hsTCRB Kit was used to generate the TCR beta libraries. As for the original processing: The data were analyzed with ImmunoSEQ Analyzer and ImmunoSEQ Data Assistant, and V, D and J gene assignments followed IMGT definitions. Clonality, which ranges from 0 to 1, was calculated as one minus the normalized Shannon entropy of productive rearrangement frequencies. Public clonotype analysis was restricted to overrepresented clonotypes comprising at least 0.05% of each patient's repertoire. Some 13 age-matched healthy donor repertoires from immuneACCESS were used as controls for clonality. Imported from immuneACCESS, the table was reduced by TCRdb to in-frame sequences with V and J called. These copies leave out some clones; in studies compared against another copy, an unresolved V gene accounts for under half, and the cause of the remainder is not known. That table is the source of V, J and clone size, and D and trimming were worked out from the DNA. This sample lists almost 45,000 clones; about 70% were detected once. The leading ten clones occupy approximately 13% of the sample.

With respect to this clone: Its antigen target is currently unknown. One base away there is no much larger clone; base qualities are not given.

The sample here was PBMCs, taken after 12 months of ibrutinib treatment. The TCR was taken from a human donor with chronic lymphocytic leukemia. The chain uses TRBV6-4 and TRBJ2-1; TRBD2 is a weak D gene call, 6 bases matching. The bases are TGTGCCAGCAGTGCTGCGGGATCCTACAATGAGCAGTTCTTC. Its protein product is CASSAAGSYNEQFF.